Each of the 29 T cell receptor beta chains below was sequenced from the same sample in a study of human T cells and chemical hapten exposure. TCRdb passed the RACE reads through MiXCR, listing each CDR3 protein once. Of around 110,000 distinct CDR3 sequences detected, about 12% appear once; the ten largest clones hold more than 1.3%. Time point of the sample: patch test 1, 2 weeks after DPC sensitization. Treatment: therapeutic diphenylcyclopropenone sensitization with weekly scalp DPC. Specimen: whole blood, collected in connection with sensitization to the hapten diphenylcyclopropenone (DPC). Source of these receptors: a woman in her 50s with alopecia areata. Some clones in this sample may be carry-over from other donors' samples.

This chain joins TRBV24-1 and TRBJ1-5; D not certain. V was shortened by 2 bases and J by 2 bases, with 6 bases between the two germline ends. The CDR3 totals 14 residues. Germline CDR1 and CDR2: KGHDR and SFDVKD. The CDR3 reads CATSDSSGNQPQHF. The CDR3 DNA sequence: TGTGCCACCAGTGATTCTTCGGGCAATCAGCCCCAGCATTTT.

The chain links TRBV28 to TRBJ2-3; weak D call: TRBD2 (7 bases). The CDR3 covers 16 residues. With 11 bases removed from V and 4 bases from J, the gap between germline ends came to 25 bases. Germline V lookup: CDR1 MDHEN, CDR2 SYDVKM. The DNA of the CDR3 is TGTGCCTCCACCGATGGGGGGGGGCGAGTGGCAGATACGCAGTATTTT. Translated, it gives CASTDGGGRVADTQYF.

The J gene is TRBJ2-5, the V gene TRBV4-1, with TRBD1 identical over 9 bases. The germline V gene has CDR1 MGHRA and CDR2 YSYEKL. This CDR3 is built from 15 residues. V lost 3 bases to trimming and J lost 4 bases; unmatched junction nucleotides: 6. CDR3 loop: CASSQGQGPIETQYF. CDR3 bases: TGCGCCAGCAGCCAGGGACAGGGCCCAATAGAGACCCAGTACTTC.

Notes on this clonotype: One base away lies a much larger clone, so this may be a sequencing read error. V usage is TRBV7-2 and J usage is TRBJ2-7, with 11 bases that match TRBD2. Per the germline V gene, CDR1 is SGHTA and CDR2 is FQGNSA. CDR3 length: 15 amino acids. Written as DNA, the CDR3 is TGTGCCAGCAGGCCCAGACTAGCGGGATCCTACGTGCAGTACTTC. This sequence encodes CASRPRLAGSYVQYF.

This clonotype has just a few counts. A junction boundary mismatches the germline segment, possibly from a read error. This chain connects TRBV12-3 or TRBV12-4 to TRBJ2-7, with 7 bases lining up with TRBD1. This CDR3 comprises 15 residues. The CDR3 reads CVSSLAGTASYEQYF. In DNA, the CDR3 is TGTGTCAGCAGTTTGGCCGGGACAGCAAGCTACGAGCAGTACTTC.

There are many counts of this clonotype. The chain carries TRBV12-3 or TRBV12-4 and TRBJ2-5, with TRBD2 as a possible D gene (6 bases). V lost 6 bases to trimming and J lost 2 bases, with 10 bases between them. CDR3 size: 13 residues. The CDR3 coding sequence is TGTGCCAGCAGCCTACTAGCACAAGAGACCCAGTACTTC. Encoded protein: CASSLLAQETQYF.

Ten or more counts support this clonotype. The chain joins TRBV7-6 to TRBJ1-5; D perhaps matches TRBD1 (5 bases). The V gene's germline CDR1 is SGHVS and CDR2 FNYEAQ. The CDR3 contains 16 residues. Trimming left V 0 bases short and J 1 base short, with 10 bases between. Here the CDR3 DNA reads TGTGCCAGCAGCTTAGCGGGGGAACGGAGCAATCAGCCCCAGCATTTT. Translated: CASSLAGERSNQPQHF. Filled out from reference TRBV7-6 and TRBJ1-5, the complete variable domain reads GAGVSQSPRYKVTKRGQDVALRCDPISGHVSLYWYRQALGQGPEFLTYFNYEAQQDKSGLPNDRFSAERPEGSISTLTIQRTEQRDSAMYRCASSLAGERSNQPQHFGDGTRLSIL.

The CDR3 region is CASSLDMDRGQAGYYEQYF. CDR3 DNA: TGCGCCAGCAGCCTAGATATGGACAGGGGGCAGGCGGGTTACTACGAGCAGTACTTC. The chain joins TRBV4-1 to TRBJ2-7; 11 bases are a match to TRBD1. V lost 4 bases and J lost 3; bases outside the gene matches: 17. CDR1 is MGHRA, CDR2 YSYEKL, per germline. The CDR3 length is 19 residues.

This clonotype turned up a few times. For the CDR3, the DNA is TGTGCCAGTCGAATAGCGGGGGGACTTGATTCTGAGCAGTTCTTC. Translation gives CASRIAGGLDSEQFF. J is TRBJ2-1 and V is TRBV28, with 10 bases that match TRBD2. This CDR3 is 15 amino acids long. V was pared by 9 bases and J by 9 bases, with 14 bases of the junction left unmatched. Germline V CDR1 and CDR2: MDHEN, SYDVKM.

There are many counts of this clonotype. This rearrangement joins TRBV7-6 to TRBJ2-7; 14 bases agree with TRBD2. In germline, CDR1 is SGHVS, CDR2 FNYEAQ. V lost 5 bases and J lost 6; bases outside the gene matches: 6. CDR3 length: 15 amino acids. The CDR3 nucleotides are TGTGCCAGCAGCCTCGGACTAGCGGGAGGCAGCGAGCAGTACTTC. Its translation is CASSLGLAGGSEQYF.

This clonotype was seen at least ten times. The V gene is TRBV7-6, the J gene TRBJ2-3; 9 positions match TRBD1. The V gene end was trimmed by 4 bases and the J gene end by 8 bases; junction bases not matched to a gene: 4. The CDR3 sequence is 13 residues long. The germline CDR1 and CDR2 sequences are SGHVS and FNYEAQ. The chain's CDR3 is CASSYGQGSTQYF. The CDR3 DNA reads TGTGCCAGCAGCTATGGACAGGGGAGTACGCAGTATTTT.

This chain links TRBV4-3 with TRBJ2-1, with D tentatively TRBD1 (6 bases). The V gene's germline CDR1 is LGHNA and CDR2 YSLEER. This CDR3 contains 14 residues. V was pared by 4 bases and J by 13 bases, with 20 bases between. CDR3 sequence (DNA): TGCGCCAGCAGCCCAGATACAGGGAACCTGTACCAGTTCTTC. It is translated as CASSPDTGNLYQFF.

The chain carries TRBV12-3 or TRBV12-4 and TRBJ2-7, with a tentative D call TRBD1 (5 bases). V was clipped by 5 bases and J by 5 bases, with 13 bases between them. This CDR3 has 13 residues. Written as DNA, the CDR3 is TGTGCCAGCAGTCCACAGGTGATCCACGAGCAGTACTTC. Protein product: CASSPQVIHEQYF.

This clonotype appeared a few times. V and J are TRBV11-3 and TRBJ2-7; D call uncertain. The length of the CDR3 is 13 residues. V gave up 2 bases and J gave up 1 base, with 6 bases separating them. The V gene's germline CDR1 is SGHNT and CDR2 YENEEA. CDR3 protein: CASSLTQSYEQYF. The CDR3 coding sequence is TGTGCCAGCAGCTTAACACAGTCCTACGAGCAGTACTTC.

The V and J genes are TRBV7-9 and TRBJ1-2; D gene unclear. Germline CDR1 reads SEHNR; CDR2 reads FQNEAQ (reference sequence). The CDR3 is 15 amino acids. The ends were cut back, 5 bases at V and 4 bases at J, with 17 bases in the middle. The CDR3 coding sequence is TGTGCCAGCAGCCCCACCTGGGTGCCCTCCTATGGCTACACCTTC. This translates into CASSPTWVPSYGYTF.

The V gene is TRBV27, the J gene TRBJ2-2, with no clear D. CDR1 MNHEY and CDR2 SMNVEV come from the germline V gene (reference sequence). The CDR3 totals 15 residues. V was trimmed by 3 bases and J by 4 bases, leaving 12 bases between them. CDR3 in amino acids: CASSFLWTSTGELFF. The CDR3 region has the DNA TGTGCCAGCAGTTTCCTGTGGACGTCCACCGGGGAGCTGTTTTTT.

V is TRBV28 and J is TRBJ1-2; the D is unclear. CDR1 and CDR2 (germline): MDHEN, SYDVKM. This CDR3 region has 11 residues. V shed 8 bases and J shed 8 bases, with 12 bases lying between them. CDR3 bases: TGTGCCAGCGGGTTATCCGGAGGCTACACCTTC. This sequence encodes CASGLSGGYTF.

At least ten counts were recorded for this clonotype. The chain joins TRBV10-2 to TRBJ2-2; D may correspond to TRBD1 or TRBD2 (6 bases each). The germline gives CDR1 WSHSY, CDR2 SAAADI. The CDR3 totals 13 residues. V lost 4 bases and J 8 bases, leaving 11 bases between the germline ends. The CDR3 DNA reads as TGCGCCAGCAGTGCGGGGGCGGGAGGGGAGCTGTTTTTT. Translated, it gives CASSAGAGGELFF.

The chain carries TRBV20-1 and TRBJ2-1, with 8 bases lining up with TRBD1. CDR3 size: 16 residues. CDR1 and CDR2 from the germline V gene are DFQATT and SNEGSKA (reference sequence). After removal of 1 base from V and 2 bases from J, the junction contained 7 bases not matched to a gene. The CDR3 DNA reads as TGCAGTGCTAGAGTGCCTAGGACAGGGACCTACAATGAGCAGTTCTTC. This sequence encodes CSARVPRTGTYNEQFF.

This clonotype was detected ten times or more. J is TRBJ1-5 and V is TRBV12-3 or TRBV12-4; D unresolved. V lost 5 bases and J 6 bases, leaving 11 bases between the germline ends. This CDR3 contains 13 residues. Written as DNA, the CDR3 is TGTGCCAGCAGTACCCGGGGAGGTCAGCCCCAGCATTTT. Amino acid sequence: CASSTRGGQPQHF.

There are many counts of this clonotype. V usage is TRBV19 and J usage is TRBJ2-2, with 8 nucleotides matching TRBD2. CDR1 is LNHDA and CDR2 is SQIVND in the germline V gene (reference sequence). The length of the CDR3 is 14 residues. Trimming at V came to 5 bases and at J to 5 bases, leaving 4 bases not matched to a gene. CDR3 DNA: TGTGCCAGTAGTGTCGGGACTAGAACCGGGGAGCTGTTTTTT. Translating it yields CASSVGTRTGELFF.

The V gene is TRBV3-1, the J gene TRBJ1-6; 7 bases are shared with TRBD1. Germline V gene sequence: CDR1 LGHDT, CDR2 YNNKEL (reference sequence). CDR3 size: 16 residues. Germline trimming cut 5 bases from V and 5 bases from J; bases unmatched to any gene: 9. For the CDR3, the DNA is TGTGCCAGCAGCGTCATAGCGGGACAGAATAATTCACCCCTCCACTTT. Protein sequence: CASSVIAGQNNSPLHF.

J is TRBJ2-2 and V is TRBV7-7; tentative D call: TRBD2 (6 bases). V lost 0 bases and J lost 5, with 13 bases in between. Germline values: CDR1 SSHAT, CDR2 FNYEAQ (reference sequence). The CDR3 is 16 residues long. The DNA of the CDR3 is TGTGCCAGCAGCTTAGCTGGAGGGCCGCGGACCGGGGAGCTGTTTTTT. As protein: CASSLAGGPRTGELFF.

The rearrangement links TRBV27 to TRBJ1-4; D gene ambiguous. V was shortened by 2 bases and J by 8 bases, with 15 bases between the two germline ends. Per the germline V gene, CDR1 is MNHEY and CDR2 is SMNVEV (reference sequence). The CDR3 is 15 amino acids. The CDR3 region is CASSLLATAGEKLFF. The CDR3 DNA follows: TGTGCCAGCAGTTTACTTGCCACGGCGGGGGAAAAACTGTTTTTT.

The V gene is TRBV28, the J gene TRBJ1-2; no firm D call. The CDR3 is 13 residues long. V shed 2 bases and J shed 4 bases, with 8 bases lying between them. CDR1 MDHEN and CDR2 SYDVKM come from the germline V gene. DNA for the CDR3: TGTGCCAGCAGTTTAGACGGGCTCTATGGCTACACCTTC. It specifies CASSLDGLYGYTF.

This clonotype has a handful of counts. V is TRBV4-3 and J is TRBJ1-5; a possible D gene is TRBD1 (5 bases). Trimming cost V 2 bases and J 6 bases, with 8 bases left between them. Germline lookup yields CDR1 LGHNA and CDR2 YSLEER. The CDR3 spans 13 residues. The CDR3: CASSQRGGQPQHF. DNA for the CDR3: TGCGCCAGCAGCCAACGGGGGGGTCAGCCCCAGCATTTT.

This clonotype has ten or more counts. The CDR3 spells CASTVPTTTEAFF. As DNA, the CDR3 is TGTGCCAGCACCGTCCCCACCACCACAGAAGCTTTCTTT. The chain combines TRBV28 with TRBJ1-1; D is unclear. CDR3 length: 13 amino acids. V was cut by 7 bases and J by 8 bases, with 17 bases left in between. CDR1 MDHEN and CDR2 SYDVKM come from the germline V gene.

The sample holds a few counts of this clonotype. The CDR3: CASSFRGSYNEQFF. In DNA form, the CDR3 reads TGCGCCAGCAGCTTTAGGGGCTCCTACAATGAGCAGTTCTTC. The rearrangement joins TRBV5-1 to TRBJ2-1; a possible D gene is TRBD1 (5 bases). The CDR3 is 14 amino acids. The V and J ends lost 2 bases and 0 bases respectively, with 6 bases between them. Germline CDR1 is SGHRS and CDR2 is YFSETQ.

Ten or more counts support this clonotype. This chain uses TRBV7-2 with TRBJ2-3, with TRBD1 matching 7 bases. The CDR3 consists of 14 residues. J was trimmed by 5 bases and V by 8 bases; bases with no gene match: 10. In germline, CDR1 is SGHTA, CDR2 FQGNSA. The CDR3: CASLPQGKIDTQYF. In nucleotides, the CDR3 is TGTGCCAGCCTCCCACAGGGGAAGATAGATACGCAGTATTTT.